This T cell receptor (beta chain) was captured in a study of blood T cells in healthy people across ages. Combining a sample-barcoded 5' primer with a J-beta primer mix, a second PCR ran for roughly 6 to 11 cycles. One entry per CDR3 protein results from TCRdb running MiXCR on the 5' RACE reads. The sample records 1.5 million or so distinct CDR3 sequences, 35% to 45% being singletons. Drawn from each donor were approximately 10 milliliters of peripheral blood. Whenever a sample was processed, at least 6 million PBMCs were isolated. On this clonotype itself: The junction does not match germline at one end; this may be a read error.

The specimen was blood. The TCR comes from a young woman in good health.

DNA of the CDR3: TGTGCCAGCAGCTTAAGGGGCATGGTCACTGAGGCTTTCTTT. It translates to CASSLRGMVTEAFF. The genes are TRBV7-2 and TRBJ1-1, with D possibly TRBD1 on 5 matching bases. The CDR3 is 14 amino acids. Germline CDR1 and CDR2: SGHTA and FQGNSA.